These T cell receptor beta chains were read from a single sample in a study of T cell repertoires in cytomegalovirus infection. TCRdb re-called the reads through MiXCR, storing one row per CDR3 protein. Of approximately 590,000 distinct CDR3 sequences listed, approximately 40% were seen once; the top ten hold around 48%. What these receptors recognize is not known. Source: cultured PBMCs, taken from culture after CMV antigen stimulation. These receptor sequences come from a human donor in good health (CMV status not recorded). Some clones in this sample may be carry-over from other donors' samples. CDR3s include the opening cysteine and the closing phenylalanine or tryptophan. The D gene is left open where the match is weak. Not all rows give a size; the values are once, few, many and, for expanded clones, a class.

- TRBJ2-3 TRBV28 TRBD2 TGTGCCAGCAGATATTCTGGGGGGGGATCCACAGATACGCAGTATTTT CASRYSGGGSTDTQYF
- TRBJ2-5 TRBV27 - TGTGCCAGCAAAGGTTTCGGGGGCGGGGAGGAGACCCAGTACTTC CASKGFGGGEETQYF
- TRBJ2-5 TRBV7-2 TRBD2 TGTGCCAGCAGCACGACTAGCGGGGTCTACCAAGAGACCCAGTACTTC CASSTTSGVYQETQYF
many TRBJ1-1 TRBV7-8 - TGTGCCAGCAGCTTCCGGGGGCTGAACACTGAAGCTTTCTTT CASSFRGLNTEAFF
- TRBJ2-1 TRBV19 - TGTGCCAGTAGGGGACATTCTGAGCAGTTCTTC CASRGHSEQFF
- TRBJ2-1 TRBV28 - TGTGCCAGCAGTTTGACGTTCCGCAATGAGCAGTTCTTC CASSLTFRNEQFF
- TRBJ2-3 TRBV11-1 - TGTGCCAGCAGCTTACAGGGGACGGTAGCAGATACGCAGTATTTT CASSLQGTVADTQYF
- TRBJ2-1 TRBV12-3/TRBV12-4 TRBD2 TGTGCCAGCAGACGCACTAGCGGGGCTTACAATGAGCAGTTCTTC CASRRTSGAYNEQFF
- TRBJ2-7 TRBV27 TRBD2 TGTGCCAGCAGTTTAGGGACTAGCGGGAGCAACGAGCAGTACTTC CASSLGTSGSNEQYF
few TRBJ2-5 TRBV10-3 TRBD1 TGTGCCATCAGTGAGTCGACAGGGGTACCTGAGCAAGAGACCCAGTACTTC CAISESTGVPEQETQYF
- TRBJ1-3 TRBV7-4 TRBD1 TGTGCCAGCAGCCCTACAGACAGGGGGCTAGGAAACACCATATATTTT CASSPTDRGLGNTIYF
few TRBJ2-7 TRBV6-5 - TGTGCCAGCAGTAGATACCCGGGGGAGGCCTACGAGCAGTACTTC CASSRYPGEAYEQYF
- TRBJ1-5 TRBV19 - TGTGCCAGTAGCCCTCCGTTAGTGACTAGTCAGCCCCAGCATTTT CASSPPLVTSQPQHF
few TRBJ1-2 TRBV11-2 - TGTGCCAGCAGCTGGTCGGGAGACTATGGCTACACCTTC CASSWSGDYGYTF
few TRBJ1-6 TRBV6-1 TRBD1 TGTGCCAGCAGTGAAGACCAACAGGGGATGGATTCACCCCTCCACTTT CASSEDQQGMDSPLHF
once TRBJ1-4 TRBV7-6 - TGTGCCAGCAGCCGTTGGAACGAAAAACTGTTTTTT CASSRWNEKLFF
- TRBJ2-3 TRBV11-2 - TGTGCCAGCAGCTTGACATTGGATACGCAGTATTTT CASSLTLDTQYF